This is a list of T cell receptor beta chains from one sample in a study of cytomegalovirus exposure and HLA in healthy donors. Profiled with immunoSEQ multiplex PCR; TCRdb holds only in-frame clones, not every one. The sample's table shows about 160,000 clones. Sequenced sample: PBMCs. The receptors shown here come from a woman aged 60 to 75 in good health and CMV-seronegative. CDR3s include the opening cysteine and the closing phenylalanine or tryptophan. D genes are given only for firm matches.

cdr3_length	v_call	d_call	j_call	cdr3_aa	cdr3_nt
15	TRBV2	TRBD2	TRBJ2-5	CASSVSGRARETQYF	TGTGCCAGCAGTGTCAGCGGGAGGGCTCGAGAGACCCAGTACTTC
16	TRBV5-4	NA	TRBJ2-3	CASSSSGRYGTDTQYF	TGTGCCAGCAGCTCCTCAGGGAGGTACGGGACAGATACGCAGTATTTT
18	TRBV5-1	NA	TRBJ1-1	CASSLHPPGEIANTGAFF	TGCGCCAGCAGCTTGCACCCCCCAGGGGAAATCGCGAACACTGGAGCTTTCTTT
13	TRBV7-9	NA	TRBJ2-7	CASSLPRRDEQYF	TGTGCCAGCAGCCTACCCCGCAGGGACGAGCAGTACTTC
14	TRBV4-1	TRBD1	TRBJ1-1	CASSLSTGYTEAFF	TGCGCCAGCAGCCTATCGACAGGGTACACTGAAGCTTTCTTT
16	TRBV14	NA	TRBJ2-7	CASSQDSPSSSYEQYF	TGTGCCAGCAGCCAAGATTCGCCTTCCAGCTCCTACGAGCAGTACTTC
10	TRBV20-1	TRBD1	TRBJ1-1	CSARGTEAFF	TGCAGTGCCAGGGGGACTGAAGCTTTCTTT
12	TRBV7-2	NA	TRBJ2-7	CASSSSGYEQYF	TGTGCCAGCAGCTCTTCGGGCTACGAGCAGTACTTC
16	TRBV29-1	TRBD2	TRBJ2-5	CSVSRGWAGVQETQYF	TGCAGCGTGTCCCGAGGGTGGGCGGGGGTCCAAGAGACCCAGTACTTC
15	TRBV29-1	TRBD2	TRBJ2-7	CSVEGLAGSSYEQYF	TGCAGCGTTGAAGGTCTAGCGGGGTCATCCTACGAGCAGTACTTC
13	TRBV19	TRBD1	TRBJ1-1	CATTIPSGQPTFF	TGTGCCACTACGATTCCCTCGGGACAGCCAACTTTCTTT
15	TRBV7-3	NA	TRBJ2-2	CASSKQGTNTGELFF	TGTGCCAGCAGCAAACAGGGTACGAACACCGGGGAGCTGTTTTTT
14	TRBV5-1	NA	TRBJ1-2	CASSLVATSDGYTF	TGCGCCAGCAGCTTGGTTGCCACCTCAGATGGCTACACCTTC
13	TRBV2	TRBD1	TRBJ2-7	CASSDRVRYEQYF	TGTGCCAGCAGCGACAGGGTTCGGTACGAGCAGTACTTC
14	TRBV6-5	NA	TRBJ1-5	CASSSSVGGQPQHF	TGTGCCAGCAGTTCCTCAGTGGGGGGTCAGCCCCAGCACTTT
15	TRBV29-1	NA	TRBJ1-4	CSVEGAKSSNEKLFF	TGCAGCGTTGAGGGGGCCAAATCATCTAATGAAAAACTGTTTTTT
19	TRBV11-2	TRBD2	TRBJ2-7	CASSPVEFLAGGFSYEQYF	TGTGCCAGCAGCCCCGTTGAGTTCTTAGCGGGAGGTTTCTCCTACGAGCAGTACTTC
14	TRBV5-1	TRBD1	TRBJ1-1	CASSPGQPNTEAFF	TGCGCCAGCAGCCCGGGACAGCCGAACACTGAAGCTTTCTTT
13	TRBV6-5	NA	TRBJ1-2	CASSYSGGYGYTF	TGTGCCAGCAGTTACTCAGGGGGCTATGGCTACACCTTC
18	TRBV7-6	NA	TRBJ1-3	CASSLVGHATYSGNTIYF	TGTGCCAGCAGCTTAGTCGGACACGCCACTTACTCTGGAAACACCATATATTTT
17	TRBV12-5	TRBD2	TRBJ2-4	CASGFAGGAGAKNIQYF	TGTGCTAGTGGTTTCGCCGGGGGGGCCGGAGCCAAAAACATTCAGTACTTC
13	TRBV5-1	TRBD2	TRBJ2-1	CASSSRGEGEQFF	TGCGCCAGCAGTTCACGGGGGGAGGGCGAGCAGTTCTTC
13	TRBV4-1	TRBD1	TRBJ2-1	CASSRQGYNEQFF	TGCGCCAGCAGCCGACAGGGGTACAATGAGCAGTTCTTC
14	TRBV5-1	NA	TRBJ1-1	CASSLDRARTEAFF	TGCGCCAGCAGCTTGGACAGGGCTCGAACTGAAGCTTTCTTT
13	TRBV19	TRBD1	TRBJ1-4	CASRTGVAEKLFF	TGTGCCAGTAGAACAGGGGTGGCTGAAAAACTGTTTTTT
15	TRBV6-6	TRBD1	TRBJ2-3	CASSYGQGITDTQYF	TGTGCCAGCAGTTACGGACAGGGGATAACAGATACGCAGTATTTT
15	TRBV9	TRBD2	TRBJ2-3	CASSPPPAGVDTQYF	TGTGCCAGCAGCCCCCCGCCAGCGGGGGTAGATACGCAGTATTTT
17	TRBV27	NA	TRBJ2-7	CASSLRRGTGSSYEQYF	TGTGCCAGCAGTTTACGGCGTGGTACCGGGAGCTCCTACGAGCAGTACTTC
12	TRBV10-3	NA	TRBJ1-2	CAISETGEGYTF	TGTGCCATCAGTGAGACGGGGGAGGGCTACACCTTC
13	TRBV7-7	NA	TRBJ1-4	CASSPSNGEKLFF	TGTGCCAGCAGCCCTTCTAACGGGGAAAAACTGTTTTTT
16	TRBV13	TRBD1	TRBJ1-2	CASSPSGTGWNYGYTF	TGTGCCAGCAGCCCGAGCGGGACAGGGTGGAACTATGGCTACACCTTC
15	TRBV9	NA	TRBJ2-7	CASSVAPTVSYEQYF	TGTGCCAGCAGCGTAGCTCCCACGGTCTCCTACGAGCAGTACTTC
12	TRBV13	NA	TRBJ1-1	CASSQQGHGAFF	TGTGCCAGCAGCCAGCAGGGGCATGGGGCTTTCTTT
15	TRBV7-2	NA	TRBJ1-2	CASTQHRDPLDGYTF	TGTGCCAGCACCCAACACAGGGATCCGCTAGATGGCTACACCTTC
16	TRBV6-4	NA	TRBJ2-3	CASSDLRQPKAPVQYF	TGTGCCAGCAGTGACTTAAGACAGCCTAAAGCCCCTGTGCAGTATTTT
15	TRBV6-5	NA	TRBJ2-7	CASSLTTGESYEQYF	TGTGCCAGCAGTCTCACGACAGGAGAGTCCTACGAGCAGTACTTC
16	TRBV7-9	NA	TRBJ1-1	CASSPSGGYSNTEAFF	TGTGCCAGCAGCCCCAGTGGAGGGTATAGCAACACTGAAGCTTTCTTT
13	TRBV5-5	NA	TRBJ1-2	CASSLGGSLSYTF	TGTGCCAGCAGCTTGGGAGGCAGCTTGAGTTACACCTTC
14	TRBV4-1	TRBD1	TRBJ1-1	CASSPRGANTEAFF	TGCGCCAGCAGCCCCAGGGGGGCGAACACTGAAGCTTTCTTT
11	TRBV20-1	NA	TRBJ2-2	CSATSTGELFF	TGCAGTGCTACCAGCACCGGGGAGCTGTTTTTT
12	TRBV7-9	NA	TRBJ1-4	CASSDGQEKLFF	TGTGCCAGCAGCGACGGACAGGAAAAACTGTTTTTT
14	TRBV5-1	NA	TRBJ2-7	CASNLQGGGYEQYF	TGCGCCAGCAATCTACAGGGAGGGGGTTACGAGCAGTACTTC
18	TRBV9	TRBD1	TRBJ2-3	CASSVQPPGQGRSDTQYF	TGTGCCAGCAGCGTACAACCTCCTGGACAGGGGCGTTCAGATACGCAGTATTTT
16	TRBV2	TRBD2	TRBJ2-2	CASKLAGGPGTGELFF	TGTGCCAGCAAACTAGCGGGAGGGCCGGGAACCGGGGAGCTGTTTTTT
15	TRBV7-9	NA	TRBJ1-4	CASSLNAGTNEKLFF	TGTGCCAGCAGCTTGAACGCGGGGACTAATGAAAAACTGTTTTTT
14	TRBV7-2	TRBD1	TRBJ2-7	CASSPRQGSYEQYF	TGTGCCAGCAGCCCCCGACAGGGTTCCTACGAGCAGTACTTC
15	TRBV12-2	NA	TRBJ2-3	CASRLVAPNKDTQYF	TGTGCAAGTCGCTTAGTAGCTCCGAACAAAGATACGCAGTATTTT
15	TRBV27	TRBD2	TRBJ2-7	CASSLKSGGPYEQYF	TGTGCCAGCAGTTTAAAGAGCGGGGGGCCGTACGAGCAGTACTTC